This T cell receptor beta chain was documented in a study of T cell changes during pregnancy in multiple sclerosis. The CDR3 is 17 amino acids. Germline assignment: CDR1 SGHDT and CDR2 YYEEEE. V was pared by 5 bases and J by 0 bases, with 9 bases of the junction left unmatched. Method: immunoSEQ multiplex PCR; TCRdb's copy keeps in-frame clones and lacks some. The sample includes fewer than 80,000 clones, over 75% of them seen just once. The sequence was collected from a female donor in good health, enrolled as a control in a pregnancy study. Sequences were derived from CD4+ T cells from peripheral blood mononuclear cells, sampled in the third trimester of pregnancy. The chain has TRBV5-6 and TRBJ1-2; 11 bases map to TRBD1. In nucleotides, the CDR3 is TGTGCCAGCAGTTATGGACAGGGGGCCTCGGCTAACTATGGCTACACCTTC. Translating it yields CASSYGQGASANYGYTF.